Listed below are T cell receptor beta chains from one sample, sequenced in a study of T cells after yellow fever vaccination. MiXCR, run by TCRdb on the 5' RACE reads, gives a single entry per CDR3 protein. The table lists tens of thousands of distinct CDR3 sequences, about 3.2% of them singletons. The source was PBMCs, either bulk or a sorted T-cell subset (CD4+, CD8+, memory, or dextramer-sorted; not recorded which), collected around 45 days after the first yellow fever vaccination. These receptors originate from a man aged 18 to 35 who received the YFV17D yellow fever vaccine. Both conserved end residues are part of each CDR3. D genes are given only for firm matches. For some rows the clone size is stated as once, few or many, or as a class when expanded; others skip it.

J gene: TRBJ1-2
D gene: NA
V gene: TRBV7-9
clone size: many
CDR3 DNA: TGTGCCAGCAGCAACGGCCGACCGGGTGGCTACACCTTC
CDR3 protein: CASSNGRPGGYTF

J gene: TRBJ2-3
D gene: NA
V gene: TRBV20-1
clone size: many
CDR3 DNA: TGCAGTGTGGCTCCGGCCGGGCGGGCGCAGTATTTT
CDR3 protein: CSVAPAGRAQYF

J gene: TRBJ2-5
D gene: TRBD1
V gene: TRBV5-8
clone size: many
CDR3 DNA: TGTGCCACTGAAAGAGACAGGGGACTTCAAGAGACCCAGTACTTC
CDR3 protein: CATERDRGLQETQYF

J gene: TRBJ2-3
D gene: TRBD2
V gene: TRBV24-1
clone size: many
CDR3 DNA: TGTGCCACCAGTGATTCCGTAGCGGGAATGGGAGATACGCAGTATTTT
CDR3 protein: CATSDSVAGMGDTQYF

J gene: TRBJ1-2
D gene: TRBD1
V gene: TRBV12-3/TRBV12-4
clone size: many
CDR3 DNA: TGTGCCAGCAGTTTGGGACAGGGGATTGGTGGCTACACCTTC
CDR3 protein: CASSLGQGIGGYTF

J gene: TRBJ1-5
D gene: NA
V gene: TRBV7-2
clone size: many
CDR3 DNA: TGTGCCAGCAGCTCGCAGGGTGGCGGGAGCAATCAGCCCCAGCATTTT
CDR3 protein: CASSSQGGGSNQPQHF

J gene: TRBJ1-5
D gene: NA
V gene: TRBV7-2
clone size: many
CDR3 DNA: TGTGCCAGCAGCTTAGCACTATCGACAGGACGGGTTGAGCCCCAGCATTTT
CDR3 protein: CASSLALSTGRVEPQHF

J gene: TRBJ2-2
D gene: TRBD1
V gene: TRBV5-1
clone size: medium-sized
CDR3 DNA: TGCGCCAGCAGCTTCCGGACAGGGGCGACTGGGGAGCTGTTTTTT
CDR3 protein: CASSFRTGATGELFF

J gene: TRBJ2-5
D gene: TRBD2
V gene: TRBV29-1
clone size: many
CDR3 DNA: TGCAGCGTTGCCCGCGAAGGACTAGCGGGGAGGGAGACCCAGTACTTC
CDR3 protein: CSVAREGLAGRETQYF

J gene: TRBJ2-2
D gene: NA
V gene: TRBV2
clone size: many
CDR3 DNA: TGTGCCAGCAGTCGGGAGAACACCGGGGAGCTGTTTTTT
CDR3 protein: CASSRENTGELFF

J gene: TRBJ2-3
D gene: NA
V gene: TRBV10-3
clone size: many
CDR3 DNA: TGTGCCATCAGTGGACAGGACACAAGCACAGATACGCAGTATTTT
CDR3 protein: CAISGQDTSTDTQYF

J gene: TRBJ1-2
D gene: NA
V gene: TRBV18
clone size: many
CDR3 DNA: TGTGCCAGCTCACCACCGCACGGGGGCGTCTATCCCGATGGCTACACCTTC
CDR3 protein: CASSPPHGGVYPDGYTF

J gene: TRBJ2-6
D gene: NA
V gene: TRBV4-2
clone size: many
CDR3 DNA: TGTGCCAGCAGCCAAGAACCGCCCCCGGGGGCCAACGTCCTGACTTTC
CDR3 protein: CASSQEPPPGANVLTF

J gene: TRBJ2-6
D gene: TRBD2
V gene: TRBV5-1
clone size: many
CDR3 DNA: TGCGCCAGCAGCGTTGGGGGGGCTGGGGCCAACGTCCTGACTTTC
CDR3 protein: CASSVGGAGANVLTF

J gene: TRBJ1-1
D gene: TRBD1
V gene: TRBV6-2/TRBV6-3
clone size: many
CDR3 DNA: TGTGCCAGCAGTTACGACCTGACAGGGGAGGCCACTGAAGCTTTCTTT
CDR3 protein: CASSYDLTGEATEAFF

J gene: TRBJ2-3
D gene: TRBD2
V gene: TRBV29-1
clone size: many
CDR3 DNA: TGCAGCACCGCGGGGGGCATGACAGATACGCAGTATTTT
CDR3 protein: CSTAGGMTDTQYF

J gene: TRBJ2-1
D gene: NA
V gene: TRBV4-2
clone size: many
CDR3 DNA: TGTGCCAGCAGCCAAGCCGGACCTTACAATGAGCAGTTCTTC
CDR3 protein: CASSQAGPYNEQFF

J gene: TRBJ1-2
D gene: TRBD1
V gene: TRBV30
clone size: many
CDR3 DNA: TGTGCCTGGAAAAGGGACAGGCCAGGTGGCTACACCTTC
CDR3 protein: CAWKRDRPGGYTF

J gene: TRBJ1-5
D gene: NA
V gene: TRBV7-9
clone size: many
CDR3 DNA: TGTGCCAGCAGCTTAGGAGGGAGTAGCAATCAGCCCCAGCATTTT
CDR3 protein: CASSLGGSSNQPQHF

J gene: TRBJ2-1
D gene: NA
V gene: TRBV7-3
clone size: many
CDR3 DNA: TGTGCCAGCAGCTTACAATCGCGTGAGCAGTTCTTC
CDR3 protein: CASSLQSREQFF

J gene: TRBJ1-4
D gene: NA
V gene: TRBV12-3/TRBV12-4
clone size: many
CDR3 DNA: TGTGCCAGCAGTTTTTCGGTAGTGGAGGAAAAACTGTTTTTT
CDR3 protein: CASSFSVVEEKLFF

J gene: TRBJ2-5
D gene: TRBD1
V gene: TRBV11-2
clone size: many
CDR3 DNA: TGTGCCAGCAGCGTACAGGGGGCGGGGGAGACCCAGTACTTC
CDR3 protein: CASSVQGAGETQYF

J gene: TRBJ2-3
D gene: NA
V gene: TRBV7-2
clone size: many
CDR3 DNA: TGTGCCAGCAGCTTAGTGGCAACTAGCACAGATACGCAGTATTTT
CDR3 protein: CASSLVATSTDTQYF

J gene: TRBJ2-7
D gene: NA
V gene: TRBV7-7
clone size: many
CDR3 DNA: TGTGCCAGCAGCTTTCAGGGGGGTAGCGAGCAGTACTTC
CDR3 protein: CASSFQGGSEQYF

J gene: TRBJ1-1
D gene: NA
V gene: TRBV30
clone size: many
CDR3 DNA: TGTGCCTGGAGTAAGTTCGTGGGTGGGACTGAAGCTTTCTTT
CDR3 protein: CAWSKFVGGTEAFF

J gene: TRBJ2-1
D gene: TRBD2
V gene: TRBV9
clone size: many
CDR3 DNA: TGTGCCAGCAGCGTAGCAAAGCGGGGGGGCTGGAATGAGCAGTTCTTC
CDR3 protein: CASSVAKRGGWNEQFF

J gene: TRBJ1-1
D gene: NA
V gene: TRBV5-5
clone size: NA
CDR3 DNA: TGTGCCAGCCCCGGGGGGGGGCGAATGAACACTGAAGCTTTCTTT
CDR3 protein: CASPGGGRMNTEAFF

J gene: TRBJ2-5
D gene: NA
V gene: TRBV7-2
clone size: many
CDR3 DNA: TGTGCCAGCGTAGGGGCGGAGACCCAGTACTTC
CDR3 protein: CASVGAETQYF

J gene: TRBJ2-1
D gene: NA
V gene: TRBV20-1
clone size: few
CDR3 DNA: TGCTGTGCTAGACCTCCCTTAGGGCTGACGACCCCCGGGGATGAGCAGTTCTTC
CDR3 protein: CCARPPLGLTTPGDEQFF

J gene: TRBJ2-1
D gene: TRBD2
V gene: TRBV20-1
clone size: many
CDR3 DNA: TGCAGTGCTGGACTAGGACGATTGGGCAATGAGCAGTTCTTC
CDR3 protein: CSAGLGRLGNEQFF

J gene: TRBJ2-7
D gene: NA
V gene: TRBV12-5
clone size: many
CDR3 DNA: TGTGCTAGTGGTTTGGAGGGGTTCAACGAGCAGTACTTC
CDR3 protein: CASGLEGFNEQYF

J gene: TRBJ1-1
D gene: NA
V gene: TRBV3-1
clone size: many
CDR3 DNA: TGTGCCAGCAGCTACACAGGCCGGAACACTGAAGCTTTCTTT
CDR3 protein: CASSYTGRNTEAFF

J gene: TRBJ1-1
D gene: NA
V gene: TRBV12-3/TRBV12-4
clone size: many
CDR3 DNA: TGTGCCAGCAGTTACACAGGGACGAACACTGAAGCTTTCTTT
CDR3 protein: CASSYTGTNTEAFF

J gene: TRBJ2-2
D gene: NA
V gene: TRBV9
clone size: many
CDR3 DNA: TGTGCCAGCAGCTTACGACAGGACGCGAACACCGGGGAGCTGTTTTTT
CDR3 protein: CASSLRQDANTGELFF

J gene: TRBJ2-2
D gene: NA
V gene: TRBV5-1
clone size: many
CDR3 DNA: TGCGCCAGCAGCTACGGACAGAGGAGCACCGGGGAGCTGTTTTTT
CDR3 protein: CASSYGQRSTGELFF

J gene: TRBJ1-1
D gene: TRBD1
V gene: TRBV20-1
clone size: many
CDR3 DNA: TGCAGTCTACTGGGGGACAGGGTCTTTATGAACACTGAAGCTTTCTTT
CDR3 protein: CSLLGDRVFMNTEAFF

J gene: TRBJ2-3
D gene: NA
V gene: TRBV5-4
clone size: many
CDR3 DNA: TGTGCCAGCAGCAGGGGGGGTCCCACAGATACGCAGTATTTT
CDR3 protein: CASSRGGPTDTQYF

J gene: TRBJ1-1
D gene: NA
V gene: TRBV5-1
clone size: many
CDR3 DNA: TGCGCCAGCAGCTTGGCCGGGGGGATGAACACTGAAGCTTTCTTT
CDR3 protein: CASSLAGGMNTEAFF

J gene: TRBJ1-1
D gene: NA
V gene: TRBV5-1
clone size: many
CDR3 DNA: TGCGCCAGCAGCTTGGAGGGGAAAGGGTCTGAAGCTTTCTTT
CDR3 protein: CASSLEGKGSEAFF

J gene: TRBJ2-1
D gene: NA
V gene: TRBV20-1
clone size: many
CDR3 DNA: TGCAGTGCTCGCGGCTACAATGAGCAGTTCTTC
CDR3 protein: CSARGYNEQFF

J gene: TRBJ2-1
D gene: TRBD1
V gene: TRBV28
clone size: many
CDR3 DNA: TGTGCCAGCAGTTTCTCCAGGGGGTATGAGCAGTTCTTC
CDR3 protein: CASSFSRGYEQFF

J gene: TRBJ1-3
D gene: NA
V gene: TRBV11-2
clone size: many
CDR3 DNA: TGTGCCAGCAGCCGAAACCCCAAGGGCCTCTCTGGAAACACCATATATTTT
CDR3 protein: CASSRNPKGLSGNTIYF

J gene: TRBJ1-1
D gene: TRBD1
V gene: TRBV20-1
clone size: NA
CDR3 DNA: TGCAGTGCCCCACAGGGGACTGGGGACACTGAAGCTTTCTTT
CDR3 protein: CSAPQGTGDTEAFF

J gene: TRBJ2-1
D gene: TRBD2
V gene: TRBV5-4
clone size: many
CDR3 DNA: TGTGCCAGCAGCCTAGGGACTACGGACTACAATGAGCAGTTCTTC
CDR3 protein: CASSLGTTDYNEQFF

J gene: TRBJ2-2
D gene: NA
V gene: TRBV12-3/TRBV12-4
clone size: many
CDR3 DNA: TGTGCCAGCAGTTTTCCCGGGGAGCTGTTTTTT
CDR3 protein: CASSFPGELFF

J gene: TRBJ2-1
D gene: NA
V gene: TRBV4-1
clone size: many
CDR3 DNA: TGCGCCAGCAGCCAAGAGGGTGTGACTGAGCAGTTCTTC
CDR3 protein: CASSQEGVTEQFF